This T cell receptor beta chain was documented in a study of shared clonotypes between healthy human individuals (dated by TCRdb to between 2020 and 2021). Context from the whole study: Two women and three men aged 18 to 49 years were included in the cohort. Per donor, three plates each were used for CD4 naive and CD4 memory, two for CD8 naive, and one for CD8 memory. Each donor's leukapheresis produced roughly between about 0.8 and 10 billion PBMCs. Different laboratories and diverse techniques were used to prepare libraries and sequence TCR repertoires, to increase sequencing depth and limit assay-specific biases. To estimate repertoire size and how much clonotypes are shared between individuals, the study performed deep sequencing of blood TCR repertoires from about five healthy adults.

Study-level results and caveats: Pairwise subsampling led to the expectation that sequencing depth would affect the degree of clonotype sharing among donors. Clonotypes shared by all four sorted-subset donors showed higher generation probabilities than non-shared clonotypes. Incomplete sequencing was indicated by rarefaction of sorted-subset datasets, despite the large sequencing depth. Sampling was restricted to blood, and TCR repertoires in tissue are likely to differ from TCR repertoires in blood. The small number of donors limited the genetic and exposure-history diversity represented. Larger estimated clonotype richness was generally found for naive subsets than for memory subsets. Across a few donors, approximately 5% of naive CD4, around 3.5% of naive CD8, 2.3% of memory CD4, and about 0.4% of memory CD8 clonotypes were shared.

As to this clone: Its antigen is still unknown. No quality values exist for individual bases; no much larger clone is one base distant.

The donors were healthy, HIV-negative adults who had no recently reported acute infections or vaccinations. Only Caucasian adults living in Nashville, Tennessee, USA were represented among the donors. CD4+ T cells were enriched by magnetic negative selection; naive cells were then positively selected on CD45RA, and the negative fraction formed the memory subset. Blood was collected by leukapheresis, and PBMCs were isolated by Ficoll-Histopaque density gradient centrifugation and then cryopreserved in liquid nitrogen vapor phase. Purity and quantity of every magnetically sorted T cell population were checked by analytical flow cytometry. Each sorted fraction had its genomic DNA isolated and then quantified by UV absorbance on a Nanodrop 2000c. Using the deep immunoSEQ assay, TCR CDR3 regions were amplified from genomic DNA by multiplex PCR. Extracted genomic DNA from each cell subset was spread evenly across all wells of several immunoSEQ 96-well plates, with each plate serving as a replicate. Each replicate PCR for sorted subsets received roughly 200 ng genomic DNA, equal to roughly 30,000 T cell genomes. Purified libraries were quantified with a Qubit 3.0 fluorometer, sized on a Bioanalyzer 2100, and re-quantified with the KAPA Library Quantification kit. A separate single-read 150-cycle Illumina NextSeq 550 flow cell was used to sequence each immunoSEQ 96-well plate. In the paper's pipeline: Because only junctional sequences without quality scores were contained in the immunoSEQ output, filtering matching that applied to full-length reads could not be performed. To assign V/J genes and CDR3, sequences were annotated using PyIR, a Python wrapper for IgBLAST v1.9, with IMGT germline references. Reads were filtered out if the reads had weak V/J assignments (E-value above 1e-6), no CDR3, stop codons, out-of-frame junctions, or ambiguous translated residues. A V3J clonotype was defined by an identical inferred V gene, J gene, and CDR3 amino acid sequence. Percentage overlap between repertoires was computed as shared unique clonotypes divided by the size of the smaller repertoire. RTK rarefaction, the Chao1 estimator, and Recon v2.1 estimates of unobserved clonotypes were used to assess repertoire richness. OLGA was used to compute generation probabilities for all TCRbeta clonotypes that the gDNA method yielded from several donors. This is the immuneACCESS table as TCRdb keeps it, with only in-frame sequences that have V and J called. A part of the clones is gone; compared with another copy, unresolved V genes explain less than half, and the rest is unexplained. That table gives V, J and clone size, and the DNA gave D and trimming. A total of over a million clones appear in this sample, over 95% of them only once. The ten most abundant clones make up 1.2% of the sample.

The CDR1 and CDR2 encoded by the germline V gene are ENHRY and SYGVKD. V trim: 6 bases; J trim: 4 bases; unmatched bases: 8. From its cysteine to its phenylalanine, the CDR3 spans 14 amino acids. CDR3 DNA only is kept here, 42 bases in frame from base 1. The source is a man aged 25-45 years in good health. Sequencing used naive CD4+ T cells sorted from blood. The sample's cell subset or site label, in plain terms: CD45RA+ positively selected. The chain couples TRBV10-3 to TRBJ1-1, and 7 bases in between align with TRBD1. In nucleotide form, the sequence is TGTGCCATCAGGCCTACAACAGGGGCCACTGAAGCTTTCTTT. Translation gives CAIRPTTGATEAFF.